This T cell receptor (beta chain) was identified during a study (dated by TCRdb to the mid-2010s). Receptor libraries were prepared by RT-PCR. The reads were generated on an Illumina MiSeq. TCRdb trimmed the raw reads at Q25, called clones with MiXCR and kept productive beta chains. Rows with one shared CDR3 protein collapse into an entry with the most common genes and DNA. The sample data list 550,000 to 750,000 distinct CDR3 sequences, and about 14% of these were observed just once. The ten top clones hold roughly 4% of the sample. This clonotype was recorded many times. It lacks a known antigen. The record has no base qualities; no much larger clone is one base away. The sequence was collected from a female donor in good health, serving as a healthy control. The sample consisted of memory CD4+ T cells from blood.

CDR3 loop: CASRHQSGAFTDTQYF. The nucleotide sequence is given as TGTGCCAGCAGACACCAGTCTGGGGCCTTCACAGATACGCAGTATTTT. The sequence is built from TRBV12-3 or TRBV12-4 and TRBJ2-3; 5 matching bases give a weak D call of TRBD1. The CDR3 covers 16 residues, taking in both the cysteine and the phenylalanine. Left in the record is the CDR3 DNA by itself, 48 bases read in frame from the first base. V loses 6 bases of germline sequence and J loses 2 bases, and the interval between the two ends is 18 bases.